This TCR beta chain was observed in a study of cytomegalovirus exposure and HLA in healthy donors. PCR involved 60 Vbeta and 13 Jbeta primers. Measured with immunoSEQ multiplex PCR; TCRdb has only the in-frame clones, and not every one. The data hold 150,000 to 170,000 clones, with roughly 75% observed a single time. This clone was picked up one time. The origin of this receptor is a man aged 18 to 29 in good health and CMV-seronegative. The sample was PBMCs.

Here the CDR3 reads CASSNSGTPYEQYF. CDR3 coding DNA: TGTGCCAGCAGTAATAGCGGGACACCCTACGAGCAGTACTTC. The genes are TRBV7-8 and TRBJ2-7, with TRBD2 matching 8 bases. Germline loops: CDR1 SGHVS, CDR2 FQNEAQ. There are 14 residues in the CDR3. J was trimmed by 2 bases and V by 6 bases; bases with no gene match: 6. Filled out from reference TRBV7-8 and TRBJ2-7, the complete variable domain reads GAGVSQSPRYKVAKRGQDVALRCDPISGHVSLFWYQQALGQGPEFLTYFQNEAQLDKSGLPSDRFFAERPEGSVSTLKIQRTQQEDSAVYLCASSNSGTPYEQYFGPGTRLTVT.